This entry lists 8 T cell receptor beta chains sequenced from one sample in a study of blood T cell repertoires in COVID-19. Method: immunoSEQ multiplex PCR; TCRdb's copy keeps in-frame clones and lacks some. This sample has about 150,000 clones, with 70% to 90% found just once. Specimen: peripheral blood. The source is a woman aged 70-85 years with acute or convalescent COVID-19.

The rearrangement joins TRBV6-5 to TRBJ1-1; 8 bases map to TRBD1. Germline CDR1 reads MNHEY; CDR2 reads SVGAGI. The trim removed 7 bases at V and 4 bases at J, leaving 11 bases unmatched. The CDR3 is 15 residues long. The CDR3 spells CASTQRQGLSTEAFF. DNA for the CDR3: TGTGCCAGCACACAACGACAGGGGTTGAGCACTGAAGCTTTCTTT.

The V call is TRBV7-2, the J call TRBJ2-2; D is unresolved. CDR3 length equals 12 residues. V gave up 2 bases and J gave up 7 bases, with 5 bases separating them. Germline V CDR1 and CDR2: SGHTA, FQGNSA. The CDR3 region has the DNA TGTGCCAGCAGCTTATATGTCGGGGAGCTGTTTTTT. Translation: CASSLYVGELFF.

CDR3 loop: CASSPVGVNTQYF. Written as DNA, the CDR3 is TGTGCCAGCAGCCCTGTGGGCGTGAATACGCAGTATTTT. The rearrangement uses TRBV3-1 (or the pseudogene TRBV3-2) and TRBJ2-3; D is unresolved. The CDR3 is 13 amino acids. Germline assignment: CDR1 LGHDT and CDR2 YNNKEL (reference sequence). Trimming took 4 bases from V and 7 from J, leaving 12 bases between them.

V is TRBV2 and J is TRBJ1-2, with 12 bases fitting TRBD1. The CDR3 extends over 16 amino acids. CDR1 is SNHLY and CDR2 is FYNNEI in the germline V gene. With V trimmed by 6 bases and J by 6 bases, 11 bases remained unmatched. CDR3 nucleotides: TGTGCCAGCAGCATGACACCGGGACAGGGGGCACATGGCTACACCTTC. It is translated as CASSMTPGQGAHGYTF.

V usage is TRBV5-1 and J usage is TRBJ2-2, with TRBD1 matching over 10 bases. Germline CDR1 SGHRS, CDR2 YFSETQ. The junction had 4 bases not matched to a gene; V was cut back by 0 bases and J by 5 bases. CDR3 size: 16 residues. The DNA for the CDR3 is TGCGCCAGCAGCTTGGGGGGACAGGGGAAAACCGGGGAGCTGTTTTTT. The encoded protein is CASSLGGQGKTGELFF.

The chain combines TRBV12-2 with TRBJ2-1; TRBD2 is the table's D call and was not checked against the DNA. TRBV12-2 is designated a pseudogene. This CDR3 region has 15 residues. CDR3 bases: TGTGCAAGTCGCTTAGCGGCTAGCGGAGACAATGAGCAGTTCTTC. Translating gives CASRLAASGDNEQFF.

The chain couples TRBV4-3 to TRBJ1-4; TRBD1 matches at 8 bases. CDR1 LGHNA and CDR2 YSLEER come from the germline V gene. Trimming removed 1 base from V and 4 bases from J; junction bases left unmatched: 5. This CDR3 has 16 amino acids. The CDR3 DNA reads as TGCGCCAGCAGCCAAGGTCGTACAGGGGGTAATGAAAAACTGTTTTTT. Its translation is CASSQGRTGGNEKLFF.

V is TRBV6-2 or TRBV6-3 and J is TRBJ1-1, with 8 nucleotides matching TRBD1. The V gene end was trimmed by 4 bases and the J gene end by 7 bases; junction bases not matched to a gene: 11. The CDR3 has 15 amino acids. CDR1 is MNHEY and CDR2 is SVGEGT in the germline V gene. CDR3 bases: TGTGCCAGCAGTTCGGAACAGGGGGGGTCCAGTGAAGCTTTCTTT. Amino acids: CASSSEQGGSSEAFF.